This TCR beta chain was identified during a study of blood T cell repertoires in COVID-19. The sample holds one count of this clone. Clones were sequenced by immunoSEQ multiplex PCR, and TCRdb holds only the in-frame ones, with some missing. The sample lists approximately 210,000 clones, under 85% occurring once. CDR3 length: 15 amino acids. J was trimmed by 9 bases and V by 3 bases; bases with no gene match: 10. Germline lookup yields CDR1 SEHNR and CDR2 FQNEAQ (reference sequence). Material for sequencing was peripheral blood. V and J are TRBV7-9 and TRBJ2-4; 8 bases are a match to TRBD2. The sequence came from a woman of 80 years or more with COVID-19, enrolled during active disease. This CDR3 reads CASSFGGGRGVIQYF. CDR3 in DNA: TGTGCCAGCAGCTTCGGCGGGGGGCGAGGGGTCATTCAGTACTTC.